This T cell receptor (beta chain) was retrieved from a study of identical twins (dated by TCRdb to 2016 to 2018). Turning to the overall study: To test whether fetal clonotypes persist, the study used deep sequencing on TCR alpha and beta repertoires from monozygotic twins, unrelated adults of various ages, and cord blood. Replicate twin experiments were performed at different times using different library preparation protocols to rule out contamination.

This clonotype was observed at least ten times. Its antigen has not been determined. Base qualities are not at hand, and no much larger clone is one base apart. Every donor in the study was a healthy Caucasian. The twin cohort consisted of three pairs of female monozygotic twins, all aged about 18 to 30 years. Positive isolation kits from Invitrogen were used to isolate CD4+ and CD8+ T cell populations. Study-level results and caveats: Compared with coincidental sharing between unrelated individuals, an excess of low generation-probability sequences was observed among out-of-frame TCR alpha sequences shared between twins. Zero-insertion analyses could be partly confounded by invariant T cells such as MAIT and iNKT, though diverse VJ usage argued against such confounding for most clonotypes. Out-of-frame TCR alpha sharing in monozygotic twins was systematically underestimated by recombination models, whereas sharing between unrelated individuals was in agreement with the recombination models. A weaker excess of twin sharing was found in beta out-of-frame sequences because the signal-to-noise ratio was lowered by fewer shared sequences. Because the same donors could not be followed over many years, conclusions were based on cross-sectional statistical analysis. Fewer insertions were carried by abundant cord blood beta clonotypes; a weaker similar trend was observed in young adult naive repertoires, while no such trend was observed in memory repertoires.

The CDR1 and CDR2 encoded by the germline V gene (reference sequence) are DFQATT and SNEGSKA. From V the trimming removes 1 base and from J it removes 6 bases, while the gene matches leave 13 bases of the junction unaccounted for. The CDR3 contains 17 residues, cysteine and phenylalanine counted. Only the CDR3 portion is preserved as DNA: 51 bases, with reading frame beginning at the first base. Libraries were prepared through 5' RACE. Data came from an Illumina HiSeq 2000. A universal primer binding site was introduced by template switching, and a unique molecular identifier was present in the final cDNA, enabling accurate counting of TCR cDNA molecules. First-strand cDNA for TCR alpha and beta chains was synthesized from specific primers in the conserved constant-segment region. To control for contamination, every cDNA library was double barcoded, receiving both a SMART-Mk sample barcode and Illumina barcodes. TruSeq adapter sequences along with Illumina sample barcodes were introduced in two successive PCR steps. The Illumina HiSeq platform was used with custom primers to sequence TCR alpha and beta cDNA libraries. Under the source paper's analysis protocol: MiGEC was used to process raw reads and extract unique molecular identifiers, and MiXCR was used to find CDR3 positions. For each individual, recombination models were inferred using an EM algorithm with the repgenHMM and IGoR tools. Shared clonotype analysis was performed with the tcR package in R, normalizing sharing by the product of cloneset sizes. To study raw recombination without the effects of thymic and clonal selection, out-of-frame nonproductive sequences were analyzed. TCRdb reprocessing: public reads trimmed at Q25 with fastp, clones called with MiXCR, in-frame beta chains kept. Each entry is one CDR3 protein sequence, shown with its most common DNA and genes. These V and J calls originate from TCRdb's pipeline instead of the authors' own analysis. This sample has about 520,000 distinct CDR3 sequences in its table, and less than 25% of those were observed once. 0.8% to 1% of the sample comes from the top ten.

This sample was shared with a second study, whose subject was T cells expressing NK-cell markers. The second study's paper adds: About 8 donors provided sorted CD3+CD56+NKG2C+, CD3+CD56+NKG2C- and CD3+CD56-NKG2C+ T-cell subsets, whose TCR beta-chain repertoires were profiled. Among the eight sequenced donors, only one was HCMV-seronegative, while the other seven were HCMV-seropositive. To restrict sorting to alphabetaTCR-expressing T cells, an anti-gammadeltaTCR antibody was added in several experiments. In five to seven donors, the dominant CD3+CD56+NKG2C+ clonotypes were found to rank among the top 10 CD8+ clonotypes and to make up roughly 1.0-8% of CD8+ T cells. Those dominant clonotypes were again the most abundant among CD3+CD56-NKG2C+ cells in a handful of donors, at about 28.3-65%. Whether the expanded NKG2C-expressing T cell clones were specific for HCMV antigens was left unclear. Randomly selected healthy volunteers, three men and five women, were used as the eight sequenced donors. HCMV-specific IgG was detected in serum with a commercial ELISA kit to determine HCMV serostatus. MIGEC handled demultiplexing of the reads and grouping by UMI, while MiTCR was used to assemble and quantify clonotypes. To exclude erroneous sequences, any TCR cDNA sequence not supported by at least two reads was discarded. The tcR package was used for downstream repertoire analysis, and clonotypes were matched across fractions by CDR3 nucleotide sequence plus V segment. Antigen specificity was annotated against VDJdb with VDJmatch, allowing one amino acid substitution in CDR3.

What was sequenced was CD4+ T cells sorted from blood. This sequence originates from a woman younger than 35 in good health. The rearranged chain carries TRBV20-1 and TRBJ2-2; 8 central bases correspond to TRBD2. The nucleotide sequence is TGCAGTGCTAGAGTCAGGGGCTCGACTAGCGTAGCCGGGGAGCTGTTTTTT. It encodes CSARVRGSTSVAGELFF.